This TCR beta chain was identified during a study of shared T cell receptors in the human thymus. Repertoires were generated with immunoSEQ multiplex PCR, while TCRdb's copy carries only in-frame clones and drops some. The sample shows 500,000 to 550,000 clones, 78% of them seen only once. The V gene end was trimmed by 6 bases and the J gene end by 5 bases; junction bases not matched to a gene: 21. This CDR3 contains 20 residues. Per the germline V gene, CDR1 is MNHEY and CDR2 is SMNVEV (reference sequence). Separately, the same data were catalogued under a study of human thymus T cells. From that second work: Gene usage (both V and J) appeared biased in thymic and blood repertoires.

The chain employs TRBV27 and TRBJ2-1, with TRBD2 matching 11 bases. This clonotype was obtained from a boy younger than two with a congenital heart defect. The material sequenced was thymocytes. As DNA, the CDR3 is TGTGCCAGCAGACTAAAGTGCGGGGGGTTAGCGGGAGGGAGGGACAATGAGCAGTTCTTC. It encodes CASRLKCGGLAGGRDNEQFF.